This T cell receptor (beta chain) was documented in a study of molecular identifiers for immune sequencing clone quantification (dated by TCRdb to the late 2010s). For the study in its entirety: For a replicate experiment, RNA from roughly 20,000 or 100,000 naive CD8 T cells was divided into five aliquots, and four of the five aliquots were sequenced. This methods study used CD8 T cells to benchmark TCR RNA copy counting and molecular-identifier clustering-based TCR repertoire sequencing (MIDCIRS).

Receptor libraries were prepared by PCR. Sequencing used an Illumina HiSeq 4000. Bulk TCR libraries were prepared as previously described, using TCR primers listed in Table S5. The Qiagen AllPrep DNA/RNA kit was used to purify total RNA. Before analysis, reads from multiple sequencing runs of the same library were pooled. The original pipeline was this. Reads were retained only if the reads had an exact TCR constant sequence, and the retained reads were trimmed to 150 nt and grouped according to their 12-nt molecular barcodes. Reads within each barcode group were sub-clustered using a 15% Levenshtein threshold, and quality-weighted consensus sequences were constructed for each RNA molecule. Non-functional sequences were discarded, and so were lower-count sequences lying one edit away from another sequence. Barcode sub-clusters with fewer than 20% of the maximum read count were removed, based on fitting two negative binomial distributions. TCRdb applied fastp at Q25 and MiXCR to the public reads, then kept only in-frame beta chains. Under each unique CDR3 protein, matching rows form one entry showing the most common genes and DNA. TCRdb assigned the V and J calls; the authors' analysis was not used. Recorded for this sample are 400,000 to 600,000 distinct CDR3 sequences; 20% to 25% of them occurred a single time. Around 0.84% of the sample comes from the top ten.

For this clonotype: The antigen this receptor binds is unknown. One base away there is no much larger clone; base qualities are not given.

Counted from cysteine to phenylalanine, this CDR3 has 15 amino acids. The DNA shown is the 45-base CDR3, in frame from base 1. At the junction V is shortened by 0 bases and J by 3 bases, with 11 bases in between. CDR1 and CDR2, looked up from the germline V gene, are SGHAT and FQNNGV. Libraries of naive CD8 T cells were generated from around 20,000 to 990,000 sorted cells, with 10%, 30% or 50% of the purified RNA used. On a BD FACSAria II, naive CD8 T cells were FACS-sorted as CD8+CD4-CCR7+CD45RA+ and collected into RLT Plus buffer. To test detection sensitivity, Jurkat RNA equivalent to over 8 TCR copies was spiked into samples of about 19,000-1,000,000 naive CD8 T cells. CD8 T cells were enriched using RosetteSep CD8+ T Cell Enrichment Cocktail and Ficoll-Paque, and the enriched cells then underwent ACK red cell lysis. Beyond this particular receptor, the publication reports: In CMV-specific effector cells, clones with more than 20 RNA copies accounted for over 97% of molecules, whereas in naive cells such clones accounted for under 1%. Without barcode sub-clustering, chimeric consensus sequences inflated TCR diversity; chimeras reached as high as 47%. Naive libraries contained spiked-in Jurkat TCR RNA (approximately nine copies' worth), which is not part of the donor repertoire. Spiked-in Jurkat TCR RNA equal to a single cell's worth was reported to be detectable even within 1,100,000 naive CD8 T cells. About three recovered TCR RNA copies per cell were obtained by modeling, versus roughly 10 by digital PCR, implying a capture efficiency of about 30%. Highly expanded clone sizes could be underestimated because identical TCR molecules may share a barcode.

The sequence came from a human donor in good health. Some libraries in this study had Jurkat cell RNA spiked in. The rearrangement combines TRBV11-2 with TRBJ1-1; the best D guess is TRBD1, with 6 bases matching. Source material: naive CD8+ T cells from blood, with Jurkat cell RNA spiked in. The cell subset or site label here, explained by the study, means: FACS-sorted CD8+CD4-CCR7+CD45RA+ naive T cells. The CDR3 region reads CASSLESGVYTEAFF. The DNA sequence is TGTGCCAGCAGCTTAGAGTCAGGGGTATACACTGAAGCTTTCTTT.